The 11 T cell receptor beta chains listed next were all sequenced from one sample in a study of beta chain features in type 1 diabetes (dated by TCRdb to the late 2010s). On the study overall, not on this receptor specifically: Type 1 diabetes patients showed a moderate but significant shortening of TCRB CDR3 length in all four CD4+ subsets.

These receptors have no identified antigens. Library prep was done by the immunoSEQ multiplex PCR assay. The entire isolated RNA was reverse transcribed using the High Capacity cDNA Reverse Transcription Kit, and thus expressed TCRB transcripts were sequenced. TCRdb limited this immuneACCESS table to in-frame rearrangements with V and J called. A share of clones is missing; checked studies link under half to unresolved V genes, and the rest is unexplained. In all, the sample holds approximately 170,000 clones, and roughly 8% of those were seen once. The biggest ten clones account for 0.5% of the sample. The material sequenced was central memory CD4+ T cells from blood. The receptor source for this set is a man in his late teens or twenties with type 1 diabetes.

This chain connects TRBV9 to TRBJ2-5, with TRBD1 identical over 10 bases. The CDR3 contains 15 residues. Trimming cost V 3 bases and J 6 bases; bases outside gene matches: 8. The V gene's germline CDR1 is SGDLS and CDR2 YYNGEE. The CDR3 nucleotides are TGTGCCAGCAGCGCCAGGACAGGGGGAGTTAAGACCCAGTACTTC. The encoded protein is CASSARTGGVKTQYF.

This clone was recorded a few times. V usage is TRBV7-9 and J usage is TRBJ1-2; 10 nucleotides line up with TRBD1. The V gene end was trimmed by 2 bases and the J gene end by 10 bases; junction bases not matched to a gene: 10. This CDR3 spans 15 amino acids. Germline V gene sequence: CDR1 SEHNR, CDR2 FQNEAQ (reference sequence). The CDR3 loop is CASSLRQGASEDYTF. In DNA form, the CDR3 reads TGTGCCAGCAGCTTACGACAGGGGGCAAGTGAGGACTACACCTTC.

This clone showed up many times. V and J are TRBV2 and TRBJ2-7; 9 nucleotides align to TRBD1. After removal of 5 bases from V and 4 bases from J, the junction contained 3 bases not matched to a gene. The CDR3 is 13 residues long. Germline V gives CDR1 SNHLY, CDR2 FYNNEI. CDR3 DNA sequence: TGTGCCAGCAGTCGGGACAGGGCGTACGAGCAGTACTTC. As protein: CASSRDRAYEQYF.

This clone has only a few counts. V gene TRBV4-3 combines with J gene TRBJ2-7; 7 nucleotides agree with TRBD1. The germline CDR1 and CDR2 sequences are LGHNA and YSLEER. This CDR3 has 14 residues. V dropped 0 bases and J dropped 4; count of bases not matched to a gene: 3. The CDR3 reads CASSQEGTDYEQYF. The CDR3, as DNA: TGCGCCAGCAGCCAAGAAGGGACAGATTACGAGCAGTACTTC.

This clone has more than one count but fewer than ten. As DNA, the CDR3 is TGTGCCAGTAGTAATATAAGGACAGGCTATGGCTACACCTTC. Protein: CASSNIRTGYGYTF. This chain uses TRBV19 with TRBJ1-2; TRBD1 matches 7 bases. The V and J ends lost 4 bases and 4 bases, in that order; junction bases with no gene match: 6. The germline V gene has CDR1 LNHDA and CDR2 SQIVND (reference sequence). The CDR3 is made up of 14 amino acids.

The CDR3 is CASLDRGNYGYTF. CDR3 bases: TGTGCCAGCTTGGACAGGGGGAACTATGGCTACACCTTC. The rearrangement uses TRBV28 and TRBJ1-2; 10 bases match TRBD1. V shed 8 bases and J 2 bases; nucleotides not matched to a gene: 2. The germline V gene encodes CDR1 MDHEN and CDR2 SYDVKM. The CDR3 loop spans 13 amino acids.

This clone occurred a few times. The chain uses TRBV29-1 and TRBJ2-7, with D perhaps matching TRBD1 (5 bases). The length of the CDR3 is 13 residues. Germline V gene lookup returns CDR1 SQVTM and CDR2 ANQGSEA. The V end lost 0 bases, the J end lost 4 bases, and 10 bases lay between the germline ends. CDR3 DNA: TGCAGCGTTGAAGAAGGAAAGGGGTACGAGCAGTACTTC. Translating it yields CSVEEGKGYEQYF.

This clone was observed many times. The chain employs TRBV4-3 and TRBJ2-3; weak D call: TRBD2 (6 bases). This CDR3 contains 14 residues. CDR1 and CDR2 from the germline V gene are LGHNA and YSLEER. Trimming pared 4 bases from V and 2 bases from J, leaving 10 bases between. In DNA form, the CDR3 reads TGCGCCAGCAGCCCCCGCGGGGCCACAGATACGCAGTATTTT. Its protein product is CASSPRGATDTQYF.

The chain carries TRBV6-6 and TRBJ2-4; 7 bases are shared with TRBD1. The CDR3 consists of 16 residues. After removal of 6 bases from V and 0 bases from J, the junction contained 8 bases not matched to a gene. Germline-derived CDR1 and CDR2 are MNHNY and SVGAGI (reference sequence). As DNA, the CDR3 is TGTGCCAGCAGAGATGACAGGGCCGGAGCCAAAAACATTCAGTACTTC. It encodes CASRDDRAGAKNIQYF.

The chain links TRBV2 to TRBJ2-5, with 7 bases lining up with TRBD2. J gave up 3 bases and V 8 bases, and 12 bases lay outside the gene matches. The CDR3 is made up of 15 amino acids. Germline V gene lookup returns CDR1 SNHLY and CDR2 FYNNEI. The DNA for the CDR3 is TGTGCCAGCCTCAGCGGAATCGGGGGGAAAGAGACCCAGTACTTC. Amino acid sequence: CASLSGIGGKETQYF.

This clone was seen ten or more times. For the CDR3, the DNA is TGCAGCGCAAGGGACAGGGTAACCTACGAGCAGTACTTC. Residues: CSARDRVTYEQYF. The V gene is TRBV29-1, the J gene TRBJ2-7, with TRBD1 identical over 9 bases. After removal of 7 bases from V and 2 bases from J, the junction contained 6 bases not matched to a gene. The germline CDR1 and CDR2 sequences are SQVTM and ANQGSEA. The CDR3 has 13 amino acids.